A single sample gave rise to the 3 T cell receptor beta chains below, sequenced in a study of long-term antiretroviral therapy in people with HIV. Run at survey level, the immunoSEQ assay was version v3.0. Clones were read by immunoSEQ multiplex PCR, and TCRdb kept only the in-frame ones, dropping some. The sample holds under 30,000 clones, 94% seen once. The starting material was unsorted PBMCs, obtained just over 7.2 years after starting antiretroviral therapy. These receptor sequences come from a man aged 45-65 years with HIV.

This chain links TRBV10-3 with TRBJ2-2, with 8 bases that match TRBD1. After removal of 8 bases from V and 4 bases from J, the junction contained 9 bases not matched to a gene. The CDR3 covers 15 residues. CDR1 ENHRY and CDR2 SYGVKD come from the germline V gene. This CDR3 reads CAIPSTGEGTGELFF. In nucleotides, the CDR3 is TGTGCCATCCCCTCGACAGGGGAAGGCACCGGGGAGCTGTTTTTT.

This sequence joins TRBV6-1 and TRBJ2-7, with 7 bases matching TRBD1. J lost 0 bases, V lost 6 bases, and 8 bases had no gene match. CDR3 length: 15 amino acids. Germline-derived CDR1 and CDR2 are MNHNS and SASEGT. CDR3 DNA: TGTGCCAGCAGCGCCCGGGGACAGAGCTCCTACGAGCAGTACTTC. Its protein product is CASSARGQSSYEQYF.

This clone was seen a single time. The rearrangement joins TRBV11-2 to TRBJ2-1, with TRBD1 matching 8 bases. V shed 5 bases, J shed 5 bases, and the junction held 11 bases outside the gene matches. CDR1 SGHAT and CDR2 FQNNGV come from the germline V gene. This CDR3 is built from 16 residues. CDR3 amino acids: CASSTNRDRHHNEQFF. The CDR3 DNA reads as TGTGCCAGCAGCACAAACCGGGACAGGCACCACAATGAGCAGTTCTTC.